These T cell receptor beta chains were read from a single sample in a study of blood T cell repertoires in COVID-19. TCRdb keeps only in-frame clones here, not all; method: immunoSEQ multiplex PCR. The sample lists approximately 200,000 clones; 80% to 90% were seen once. Sequenced material: peripheral blood. Receptors were obtained from a man aged 60 to 69 who had recovered from COVID-19. The conserved cysteine and the conserved F or W are not part of the CDR3 here. Clone size is stated in some rows and not others, as once, few, many or a class when expanded.

V,size,J,CDR3
TRBV28,.,TRBJ1-5,ASSLGGTKLPQH
TRBV9,few,TRBJ2-1,ASSVKEPGLAGGFSYNEQF
TRBV7-2,.,TRBJ1-2,ASSLRQNYGYT
TRBV5-1,.,TRBJ2-3,ASSTRTSGSTDTQY
TRBV11-2,.,TRBJ2-7,ASVRWGANDEQY
TRBV11-3,.,TRBJ2-5,ASSLGDTLYQETQY
TRBV4-1,few,TRBJ1-4,ASSQDGRNEKLF
TRBV4-3,.,TRBJ1-6,ASSQAGGRNSPLH
TRBV18,.,TRBJ1-5,ASSPNQVDQPQH
TRBV18,.,TRBJ1-6,ASSPRQNMGDYNSPLH
TRBV7-8,.,TRBJ2-7,ASSLAHDTPRALLYEQY
TRBV19,.,TRBJ1-2,ASSIVGVGGYT
TRBV2,.,TRBJ2-2,ASTQQSGVLNTGELF
TRBV5-4,.,TRBJ1-3,ASSEDSNSGNTIY
TRBV2,.,TRBJ2-3,ASSFPTSGKGTDTQY
TRBV18,.,TRBJ2-1,ASSPQLAGVKNEQF